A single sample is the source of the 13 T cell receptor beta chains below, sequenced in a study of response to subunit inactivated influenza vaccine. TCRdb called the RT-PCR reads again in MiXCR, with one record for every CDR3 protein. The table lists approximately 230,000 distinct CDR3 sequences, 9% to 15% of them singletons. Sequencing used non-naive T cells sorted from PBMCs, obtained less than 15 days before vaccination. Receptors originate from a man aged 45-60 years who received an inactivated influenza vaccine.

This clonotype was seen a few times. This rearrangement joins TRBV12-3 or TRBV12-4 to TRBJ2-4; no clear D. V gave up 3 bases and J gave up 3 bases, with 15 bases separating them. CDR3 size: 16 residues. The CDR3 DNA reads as TGTGCCAGCAGTTTGAAAACCCTATGGAGCAAAAACATTCAGTACTTC. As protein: CASSLKTLWSKNIQYF.

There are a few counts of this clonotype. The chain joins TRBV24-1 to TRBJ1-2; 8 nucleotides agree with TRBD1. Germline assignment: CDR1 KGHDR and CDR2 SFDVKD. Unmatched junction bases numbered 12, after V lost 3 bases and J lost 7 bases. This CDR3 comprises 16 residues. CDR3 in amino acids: CATSDPRNTGTGGYTF. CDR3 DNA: TGTGCCACCAGTGATCCCCGAAACACAGGGACAGGTGGCTACACCTTC.

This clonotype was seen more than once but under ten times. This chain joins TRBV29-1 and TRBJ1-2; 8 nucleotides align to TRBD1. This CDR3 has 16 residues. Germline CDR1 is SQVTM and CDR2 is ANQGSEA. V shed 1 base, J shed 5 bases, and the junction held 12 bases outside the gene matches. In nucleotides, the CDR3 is TGCAGCGTTGAAGGGTCAGGGGGCCAGACGGGGTATGGCTACACCTTC. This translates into CSVEGSGGQTGYGYTF.

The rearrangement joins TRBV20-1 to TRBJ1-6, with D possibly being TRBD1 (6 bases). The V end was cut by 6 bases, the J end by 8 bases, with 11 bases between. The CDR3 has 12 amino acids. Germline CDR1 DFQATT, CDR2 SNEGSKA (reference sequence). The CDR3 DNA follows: TGCAGTGCCCAGAACAGGGATTCACCCCTCCACTTT. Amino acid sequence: CSAQNRDSPLHF.

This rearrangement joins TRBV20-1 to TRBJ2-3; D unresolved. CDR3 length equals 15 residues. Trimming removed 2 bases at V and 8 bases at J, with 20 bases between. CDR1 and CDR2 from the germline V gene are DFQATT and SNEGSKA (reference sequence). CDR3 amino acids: CSARRSAILPGTQYF. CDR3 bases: TGCAGTGCTAGAAGGAGCGCTATACTACCGGGTACGCAGTATTTT.

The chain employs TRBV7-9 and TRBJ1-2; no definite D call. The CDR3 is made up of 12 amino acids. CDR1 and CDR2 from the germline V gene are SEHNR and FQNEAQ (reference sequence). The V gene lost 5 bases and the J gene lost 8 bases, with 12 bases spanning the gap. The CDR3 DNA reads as TGTGCCAGCAGCCCCAACACCTACGGCTACACCTTC. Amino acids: CASSPNTYGYTF.

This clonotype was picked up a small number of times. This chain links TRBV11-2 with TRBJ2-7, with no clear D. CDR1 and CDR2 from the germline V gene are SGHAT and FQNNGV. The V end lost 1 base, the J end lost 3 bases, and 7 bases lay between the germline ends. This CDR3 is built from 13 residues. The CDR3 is CASSLGTHYEQYF. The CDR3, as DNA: TGTGCCAGCAGCTTAGGTACACACTACGAGCAGTACTTC.

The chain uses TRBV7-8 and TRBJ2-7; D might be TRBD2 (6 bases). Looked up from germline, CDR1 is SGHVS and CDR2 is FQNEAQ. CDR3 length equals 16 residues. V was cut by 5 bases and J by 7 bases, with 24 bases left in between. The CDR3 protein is CASSEHAAGIPLEQYF. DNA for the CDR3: TGTGCCAGCAGCGAACACGCCGCGGGGATCCCACTAGAGCAGTACTTC.

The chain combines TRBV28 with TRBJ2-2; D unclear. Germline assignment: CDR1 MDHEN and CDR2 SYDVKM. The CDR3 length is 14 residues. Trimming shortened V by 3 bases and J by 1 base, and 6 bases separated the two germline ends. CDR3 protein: CASSLARNTGELFF. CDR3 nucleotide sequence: TGTGCCAGCAGTTTGGCTAGGAACACCGGGGAGCTGTTTTTT.

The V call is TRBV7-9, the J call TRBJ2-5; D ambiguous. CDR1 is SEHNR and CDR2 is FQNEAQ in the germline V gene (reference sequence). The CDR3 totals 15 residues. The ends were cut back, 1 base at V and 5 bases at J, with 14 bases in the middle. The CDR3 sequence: CASSLGSYQWETQYF. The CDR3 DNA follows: TGTGCCAGCAGCTTAGGGTCCTATCAGTGGGAGACCCAGTACTTC. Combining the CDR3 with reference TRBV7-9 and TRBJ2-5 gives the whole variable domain DTGVSQNPRHKITKRGQNVTFRCDPISEHNRLYWYRQTLGQGPEFLTYFQNEAQLEKSRLLSDRFSAERPKGSFSTLEIQRTEQGDSAMYLCASSLGSYQWETQYFGPGTRLLVL.

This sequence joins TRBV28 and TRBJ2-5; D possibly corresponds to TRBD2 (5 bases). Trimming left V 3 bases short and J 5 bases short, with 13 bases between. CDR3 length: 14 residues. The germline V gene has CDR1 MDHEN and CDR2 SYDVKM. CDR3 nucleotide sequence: TGTGCCAGCAGTTTGGGCGCGGGTGGTGAGACCCAGTACTTC. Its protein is CASSLGAGGETQYF.

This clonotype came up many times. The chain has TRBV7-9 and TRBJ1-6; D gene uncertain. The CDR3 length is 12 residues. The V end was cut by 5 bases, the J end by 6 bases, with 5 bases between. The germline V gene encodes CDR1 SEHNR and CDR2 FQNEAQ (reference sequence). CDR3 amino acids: CASSGRNSPLHF. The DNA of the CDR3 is TGTGCCAGCAGCGGGCGTAATTCACCCCTCCACTTT.

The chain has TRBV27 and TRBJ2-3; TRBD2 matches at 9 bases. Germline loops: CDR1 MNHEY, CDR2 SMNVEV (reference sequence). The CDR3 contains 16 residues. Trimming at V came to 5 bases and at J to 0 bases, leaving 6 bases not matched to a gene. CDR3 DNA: TGTGCCAGCAGTCGCGCGGGAGGGCCCAGCACAGATACGCAGTATTTT. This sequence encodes CASSRAGGPSTDTQYF.